A single sample gave rise to the 2 T cell receptor beta chains below, sequenced in a study of blood T cell repertoires in COVID-19. TCRdb's copy holds only in-frame clones and misses some; the assay was immunoSEQ multiplex PCR. The table has about 140,000 clones, around 87% seen once. The sequenced sample consisted of PBMCs or T cells enriched from blood (not recorded which). The receptors here all came from a man between 60 and 75 years old who had recovered from COVID-19.

V usage is TRBV3-1 (or the pseudogene TRBV3-2) and J usage is TRBJ1-6; D may be TRBD1 (6 bases). V was cut by 0 bases and J by 7 bases, with 16 bases left in between. Germline assignment: CDR1 LGHDT and CDR2 YNNKEL (reference sequence). This CDR3 contains 17 residues. CDR3 loop: CASSQDLRGTKNSPLHF. The CDR3 nucleotides read TGTGCCAGCAGCCAAGATCTTAGGGGGACGAAAAATTCACCCCTCCACTTT.

V usage is TRBV29-1 and J usage is TRBJ2-7, with D maybe TRBD2 (6 bases). Germline V gives CDR1 SQVTM, CDR2 ANQGSEA. CDR3 length: 11 amino acids. The DNA of the CDR3 is TGCAGTGTCCGTCTGGCGGGAGAGCAGTACTTC. Translation gives CSVRLAGEQYF.